This T cell receptor beta chain was captured by sequencing in a study of technical replicates of blood from several donors. Some clones are missing from TCRdb's copy, which holds only in-frame ones; the method was immunoSEQ multiplex PCR. Of 95,000 to 100,000 clones listed, roughly 95% are singletons. Trimming cost V 3 bases and J 0 bases; bases outside gene matches: 10. The CDR3 contains 18 residues. The V gene's germline CDR1 is SGHRS and CDR2 YFSETQ. This chain links TRBV5-1 with TRBJ2-1; 9 positions agree with TRBD2. The source of this sequence is a human donor in good health. The sequencing sample was made of T cells isolated from PBMCs. Here the CDR3 DNA reads TGCGCCAGCAGCTCCCCTAAGTTTAGCGGGAGCTCCTACAATGAGCAGTTCTTC. Translating gives CASSSPKFSGSSYNEQFF.